This T cell receptor (beta chain) was sequenced for a study of CD8 T cells in ankylosing spondylitis. Whole-study results and caveats: Made up of fewer than ten highly homologous variants, a TCR beta motif appeared characteristic of ankylosing spondylitis blood.

This clonotype has ten or more counts. Its antigen is still unknown. Construction of TCR beta libraries was performed using quantitative 5'-RACE with molecular barcodes. A single record per CDR3 protein comes from TCRdb applying MiXCR to the 5' RACE reads. The table includes about 250,000 distinct CDR3 sequences, 7% to 10% detected once. Source material: blood, either unsorted or a sorted T cell fraction (not recorded which). The sequence came from a female donor with ankylosing spondylitis or in good health (not recorded which).

CDR3 nucleotides: TGTGCCAGCAGCCAGAAGGGTCATAGAACGGACGAGCAGTACTTC. This encodes CASSQKGHRTDEQYF. This chain joins TRBV12-3 or TRBV12-4 and TRBJ2-7; D remains ambiguous. V lost 6 bases and J lost 5, with 20 bases in between. The CDR3 runs to 15 residues.